Only a few counts were recorded for the clone carrying this T cell receptor beta chain. What it recognizes is unknown. The data derive from a study of CD8 T cells in ankylosing spondylitis. This CDR3 has 14 residues. V shed 5 bases, J shed 2 bases, and the junction held 3 bases outside the gene matches. Quantitative barcoded 5'-RACE was used to prepare TCR beta libraries. In TCRdb, the 5' RACE reads were re-called with MiXCR into one record per CDR3 protein. The sample holds roughly 280,000 distinct CDR3 sequences; about 20% are singletons and the top ten take 7.8%. The study, taken as a whole, reports: Peripheral blood samples showed relatively rare disease-linked clones, and these clones were CD8+. Among TCR beta sequences, a motif of under ten highly homologous variants appeared characteristic of ankylosing spondylitis blood.

This receptor was obtained from a male donor with ankylosing spondylitis or in good health (not recorded which). The rearrangement links TRBV12-3 or TRBV12-4 to TRBJ2-7; 10 nucleotides align to TRBD2. Material: blood, either unsorted or a sorted T cell fraction (not recorded which). CDR3 in amino acids: CASSHSGRAYEQYV. The CDR3 DNA follows: TGTGCCAGCAGTCACAGCGGGAGGGCCTACGAGCAGTACGTC.